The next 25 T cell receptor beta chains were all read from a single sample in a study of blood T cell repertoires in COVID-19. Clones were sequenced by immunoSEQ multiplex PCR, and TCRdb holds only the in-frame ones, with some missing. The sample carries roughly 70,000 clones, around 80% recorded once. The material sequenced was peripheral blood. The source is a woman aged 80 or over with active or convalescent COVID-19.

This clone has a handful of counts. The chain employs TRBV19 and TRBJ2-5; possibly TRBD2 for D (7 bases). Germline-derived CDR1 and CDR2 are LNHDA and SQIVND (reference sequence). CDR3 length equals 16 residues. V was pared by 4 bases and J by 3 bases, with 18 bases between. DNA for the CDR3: TGTGCCAGTAGTAGAGGGGGGGCGCAAGGCGAAGAGACCCAGTACTTC. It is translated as CASSRGGAQGEETQYF. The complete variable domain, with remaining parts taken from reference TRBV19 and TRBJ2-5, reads DGGITQSPKYLFRKEGQNVTLSCEQNLNHDAMYWYRQDPGQGLRLIYYSQIVNDFQKGDIAEGYSVSREKKESFPLTVTSAQKNPTAFYLCASSRGGAQGEETQYFGPGTRLLVL.

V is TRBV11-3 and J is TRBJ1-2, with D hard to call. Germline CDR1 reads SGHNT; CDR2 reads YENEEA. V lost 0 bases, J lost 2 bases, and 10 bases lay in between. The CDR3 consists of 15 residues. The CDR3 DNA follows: TGTGCCAGCAGCTTAGATTTTAACAGCAACTATGGCTACACCTTC. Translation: CASSLDFNSNYGYTF.

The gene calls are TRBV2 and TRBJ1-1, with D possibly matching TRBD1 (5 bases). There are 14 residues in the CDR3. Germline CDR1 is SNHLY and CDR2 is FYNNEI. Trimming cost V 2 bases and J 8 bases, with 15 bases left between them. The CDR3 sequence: CASSENWQGGEAFF. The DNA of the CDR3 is TGTGCCAGCAGTGAAAATTGGCAGGGTGGGGAAGCTTTCTTT.

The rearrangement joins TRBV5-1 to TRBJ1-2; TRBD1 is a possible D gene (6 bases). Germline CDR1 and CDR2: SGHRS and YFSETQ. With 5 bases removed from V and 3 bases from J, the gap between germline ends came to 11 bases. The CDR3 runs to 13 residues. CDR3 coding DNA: TGCGCCAGCAGGTTAACAGGGTACTATGGCTACACCTTC. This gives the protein CASRLTGYYGYTF.

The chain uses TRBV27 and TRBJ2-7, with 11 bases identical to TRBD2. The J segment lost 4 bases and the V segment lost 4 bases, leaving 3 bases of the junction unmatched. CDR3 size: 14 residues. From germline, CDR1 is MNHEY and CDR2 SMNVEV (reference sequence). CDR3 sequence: CASSWTSGSYEQYF. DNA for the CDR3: TGTGCCAGCAGTTGGACTAGCGGGTCTTACGAGCAGTACTTC.

DNA for the CDR3: TGTGCCAGCAGCCCTAGGACAGCACCCTCCTACAATGAGCAGTTCTTC. It yields the protein CASSPRTAPSYNEQFF. J is TRBJ2-1 and V is TRBV5-8; D is perhaps TRBD1 (6 bases). The CDR3 runs to 16 residues. Germline V gene sequence: CDR1 SGHTS, CDR2 YDEGEE. V was clipped by 4 bases and J by 0 bases, with 14 bases between them.

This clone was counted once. The CDR3: CASSRTSSGGQGVGQFF. In nucleotides, the CDR3 is TGCGCCAGCAGCCGAACCTCGAGCGGGGGGCAGGGGGTGGGGCAGTTCTTC. The chain is built from TRBV4-1 and TRBJ2-1; 9 nucleotides agree with TRBD2. Germline-derived CDR1 and CDR2 are MGHRA and YSYEKL. V lost 4 bases, J lost 12 bases, and 19 bases stayed unmatched. The CDR3 covers 17 residues.

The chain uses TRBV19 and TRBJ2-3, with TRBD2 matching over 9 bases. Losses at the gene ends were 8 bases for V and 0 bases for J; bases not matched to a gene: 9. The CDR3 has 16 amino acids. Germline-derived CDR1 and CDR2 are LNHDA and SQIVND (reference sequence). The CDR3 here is CASGTFSGSSTDTQYF. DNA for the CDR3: TGTGCCAGTGGGACCTTTAGCGGGAGTAGCACAGATACGCAGTATTTT. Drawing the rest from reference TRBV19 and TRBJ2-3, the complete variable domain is DGGITQSPKYLFRKEGQNVTLSCEQNLNHDAMYWYRQDPGQGLRLIYYSQIVNDFQKGDIAEGYSVSREKKESFPLTVTSAQKNPTAFYLCASGTFSGSSTDTQYFGPGTRLTVL.

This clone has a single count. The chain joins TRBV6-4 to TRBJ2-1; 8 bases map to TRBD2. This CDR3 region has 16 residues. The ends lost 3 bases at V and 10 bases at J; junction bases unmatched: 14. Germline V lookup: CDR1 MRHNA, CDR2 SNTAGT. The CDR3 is CASSEVSSGSGREQFF. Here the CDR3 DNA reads TGTGCCAGCAGTGAAGTTTCGAGCGGGAGTGGTAGGGAGCAGTTCTTC.

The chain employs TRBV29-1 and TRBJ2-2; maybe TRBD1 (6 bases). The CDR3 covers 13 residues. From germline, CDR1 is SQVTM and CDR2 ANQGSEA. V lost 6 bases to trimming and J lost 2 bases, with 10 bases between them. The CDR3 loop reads CSVRQDNTGELFF. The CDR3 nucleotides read TGCAGCGTCCGACAGGACAACACCGGGGAGCTGTTTTTT.

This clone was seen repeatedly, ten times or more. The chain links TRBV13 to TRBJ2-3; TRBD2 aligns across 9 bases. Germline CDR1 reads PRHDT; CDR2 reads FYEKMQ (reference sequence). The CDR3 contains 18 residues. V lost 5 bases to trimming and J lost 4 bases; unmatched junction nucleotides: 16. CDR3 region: CASSPSPLAGGPSDTQYF. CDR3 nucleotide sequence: TGTGCCAGCAGCCCTTCCCCGTTGGCGGGAGGGCCTTCAGATACGCAGTATTTT. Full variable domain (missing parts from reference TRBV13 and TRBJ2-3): AAGVIQSPRHLIKEKRETATLKCYPIPRHDTVYWYQQGPGQDPQFLISFYEKMQSDKGSIPDRFSAQQFSDYHSELNMSSLELGDSALYFCASSPSPLAGGPSDTQYFGPGTRLTVL.

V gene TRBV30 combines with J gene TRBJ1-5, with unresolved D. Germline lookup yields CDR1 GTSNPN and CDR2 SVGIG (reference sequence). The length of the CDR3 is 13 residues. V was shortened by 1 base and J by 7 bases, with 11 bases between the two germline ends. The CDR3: CAWSANGYQPQHF. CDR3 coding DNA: TGTGCCTGGAGTGCTAACGGGTACCAGCCCCAGCATTTT.

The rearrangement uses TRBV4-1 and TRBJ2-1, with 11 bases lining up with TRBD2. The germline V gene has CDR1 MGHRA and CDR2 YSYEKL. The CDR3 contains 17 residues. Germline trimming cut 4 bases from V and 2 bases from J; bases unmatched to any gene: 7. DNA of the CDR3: TGCGCCAGCAGCCGTGGTCTAGCGGGGGGCGCCTACAATGAGCAGTTCTTC. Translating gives CASSRGLAGGAYNEQFF.

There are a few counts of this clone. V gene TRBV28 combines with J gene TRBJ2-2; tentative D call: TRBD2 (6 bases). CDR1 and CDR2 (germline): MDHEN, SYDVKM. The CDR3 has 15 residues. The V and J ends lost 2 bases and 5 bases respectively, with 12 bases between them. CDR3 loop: CASSLAGTFTGELFF. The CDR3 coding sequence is TGTGCCAGCAGTTTAGCGGGGACCTTTACCGGGGAGCTGTTTTTT. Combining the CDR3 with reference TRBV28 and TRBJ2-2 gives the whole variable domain DVKVTQSSRYLVKRTGEKVFLECVQDMDHENMFWYRQDPGLGLRLIYFSYDVKMKEKGDIPEGYSVSREKKERFSLILESASTNQTSMYLCASSLAGTFTGELFFGEGSRLTVL.

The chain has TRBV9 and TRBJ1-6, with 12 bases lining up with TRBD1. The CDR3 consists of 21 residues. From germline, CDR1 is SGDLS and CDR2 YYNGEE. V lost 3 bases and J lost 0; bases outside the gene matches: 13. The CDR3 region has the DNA TGTGCCAGCAGCGGGGGACAGGGGGCCAACCCCTCGAGCTCCTATAATTCACCCCTCCACTTT. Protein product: CASSGGQGANPSSSYNSPLHF. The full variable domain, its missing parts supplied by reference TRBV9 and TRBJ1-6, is DSGVTQTPKHLITATGQRVTLRCSPRSGDLSVYWYQQSLDQGLQFLIQYYNGEERAKGNILERFSAQQFPDLHSELNLSSLELGDSALYFCASSGGQGANPSSSYNSPLHFGNGTRLTVT.

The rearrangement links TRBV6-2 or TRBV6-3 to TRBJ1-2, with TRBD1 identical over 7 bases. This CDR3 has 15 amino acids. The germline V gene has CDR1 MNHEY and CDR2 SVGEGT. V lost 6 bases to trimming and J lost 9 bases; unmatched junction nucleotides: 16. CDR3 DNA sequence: TGTGCCAGCAGCCCTATACAGGGGTCAACGTGGAGCTACACCTTC. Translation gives CASSPIQGSTWSYTF.

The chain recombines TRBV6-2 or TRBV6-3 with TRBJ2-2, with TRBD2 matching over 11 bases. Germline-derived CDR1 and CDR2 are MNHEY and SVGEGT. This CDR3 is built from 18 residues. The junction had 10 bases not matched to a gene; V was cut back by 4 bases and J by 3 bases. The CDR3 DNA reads TGTGCCAGCAGTTTCGCCTCTAGCGGGAGGAGGGACACCGGGGAGCTGTTTTTT. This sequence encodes CASSFASSGRRDTGELFF.

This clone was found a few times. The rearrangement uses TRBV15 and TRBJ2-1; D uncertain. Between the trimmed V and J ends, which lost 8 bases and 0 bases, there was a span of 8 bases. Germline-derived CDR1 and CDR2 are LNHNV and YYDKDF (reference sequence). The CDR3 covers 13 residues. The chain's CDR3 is CATARSSYNEQFF. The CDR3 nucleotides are TGTGCCACCGCTAGGAGCTCCTACAATGAGCAGTTCTTC.

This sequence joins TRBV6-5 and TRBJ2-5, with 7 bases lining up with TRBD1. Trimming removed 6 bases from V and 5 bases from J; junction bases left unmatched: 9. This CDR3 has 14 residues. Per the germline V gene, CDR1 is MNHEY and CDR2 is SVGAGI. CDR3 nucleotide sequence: TGTGCCAGCAGGTTGACAGGGCTGGGGGAGACCCAGTACTTC. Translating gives CASRLTGLGETQYF.

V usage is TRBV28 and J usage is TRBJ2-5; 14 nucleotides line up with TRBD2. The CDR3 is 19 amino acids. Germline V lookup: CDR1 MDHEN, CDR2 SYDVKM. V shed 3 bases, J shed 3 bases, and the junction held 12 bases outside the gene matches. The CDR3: CASSFRLAGGKVVEETQYF. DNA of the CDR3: TGTGCCAGCAGTTTCCGACTAGCGGGGGGGAAGGTGGTGGAAGAGACCCAGTACTTC.

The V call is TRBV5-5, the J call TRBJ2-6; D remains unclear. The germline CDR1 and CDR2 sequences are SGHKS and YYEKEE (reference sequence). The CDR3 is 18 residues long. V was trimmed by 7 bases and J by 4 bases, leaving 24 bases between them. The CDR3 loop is CASGPGDARPRGANVLTF. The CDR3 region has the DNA TGTGCCAGCGGCCCCGGAGATGCCCGGCCCAGAGGGGCCAACGTCCTGACTTTC.

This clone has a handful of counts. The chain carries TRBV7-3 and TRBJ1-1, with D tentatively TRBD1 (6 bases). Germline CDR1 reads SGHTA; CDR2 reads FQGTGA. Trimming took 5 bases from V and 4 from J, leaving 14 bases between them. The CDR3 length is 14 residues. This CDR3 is CASSVQGGGTEAFF. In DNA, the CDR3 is TGTGCCAGCAGCGTACAGGGAGGGGGCACTGAAGCTTTCTTT.

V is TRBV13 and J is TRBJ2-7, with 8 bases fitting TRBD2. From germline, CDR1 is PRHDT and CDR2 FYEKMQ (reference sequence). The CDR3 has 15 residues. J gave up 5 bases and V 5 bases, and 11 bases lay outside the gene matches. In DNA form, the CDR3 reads TGTGCCAGCAGCCGATTAGGCGGGGGGCTCGACGAGCAGTACTTC. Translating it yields CASSRLGGGLDEQYF.

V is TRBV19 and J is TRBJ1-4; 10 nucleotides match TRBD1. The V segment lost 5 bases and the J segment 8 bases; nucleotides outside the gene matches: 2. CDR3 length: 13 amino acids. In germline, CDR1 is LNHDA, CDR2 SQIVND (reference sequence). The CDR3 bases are TGTGCCAGTAGTCCGGACAGGGGGGAAAAACTGTTTTTT. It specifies CASSPDRGEKLFF.

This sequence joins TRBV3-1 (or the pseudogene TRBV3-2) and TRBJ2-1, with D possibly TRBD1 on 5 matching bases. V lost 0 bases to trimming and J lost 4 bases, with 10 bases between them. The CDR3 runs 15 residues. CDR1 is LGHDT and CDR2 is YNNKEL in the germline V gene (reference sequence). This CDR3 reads CASSQEGAPYNEQFF. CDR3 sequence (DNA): TGTGCCAGCAGCCAAGAAGGGGCACCTTACAATGAGCAGTTCTTC.